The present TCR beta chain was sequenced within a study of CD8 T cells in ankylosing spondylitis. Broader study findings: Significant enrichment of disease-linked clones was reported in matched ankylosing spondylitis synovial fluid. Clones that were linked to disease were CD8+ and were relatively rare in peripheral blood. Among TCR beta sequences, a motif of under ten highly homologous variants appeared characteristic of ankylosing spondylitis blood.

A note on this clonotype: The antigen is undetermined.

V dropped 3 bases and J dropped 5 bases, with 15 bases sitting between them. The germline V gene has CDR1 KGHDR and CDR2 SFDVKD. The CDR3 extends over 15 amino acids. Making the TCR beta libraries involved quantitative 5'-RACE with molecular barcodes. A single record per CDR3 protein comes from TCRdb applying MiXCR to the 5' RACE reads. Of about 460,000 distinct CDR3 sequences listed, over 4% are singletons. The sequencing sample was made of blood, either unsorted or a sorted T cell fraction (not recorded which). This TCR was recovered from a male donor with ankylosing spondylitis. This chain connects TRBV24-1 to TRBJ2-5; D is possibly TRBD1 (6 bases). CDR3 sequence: CATSDTSYRAETQYF. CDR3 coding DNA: TGTGCCACCAGTGATACGAGCTACAGGGCGGAGACCCAGTACTTC.